This passage covers 17 T cell receptor beta chains from one sample sequenced in a study of T cells in Graves' hyperthyroidism and ophthalmopathy. Template material for amplifying TCR beta CDR3 regions consisted of RNA transcripts. When the TCR CDR3 underwent first-round RT-PCR, the HTBI primer set was used. In TCRdb, the multiplex PCR reads were re-called with MiXCR into one record per CDR3 protein. The table includes some 550,000 distinct CDR3 sequences, 15% to 20% detected once. Input material: blood. These TCRs come from a woman aged 40 to 50 with Graves' ophthalmopathy.

This clonotype was detected only a few times. The V and J genes are TRBV20-1 and TRBJ2-1; 10 bases fit TRBD2. Germline V gene sequence: CDR1 DFQATT, CDR2 SNEGSKA (reference sequence). V trimming: 0 bases; J trimming: 1 base; junction bases outside the gene matches: 3. The CDR3 has 16 amino acids. The CDR3 region has the DNA TGCAGTGCTAGAGAACCTAGCGGGGGTTCCTACAATGAGCAGTTCTTC. Translated, it gives CSAREPSGGSYNEQFF.

In this sample, this clonotype turned up many times. One end of the junction fails to match germline, which may point to a read error. This CDR3 reads CASSLGLAGVDTQYF. The CDR3, as DNA: TGTGCCAGCAGCTTGGGACTAGCGGGTGTGGATACGCAGTATTTT. V usage is TRBV5-1 and J usage is TRBJ2-3; TRBD2 matches 12 bases. From germline, CDR1 is SGHRS and CDR2 YFSETQ. The CDR3 has 15 residues.

In this sample, this clonotype turned up many times. This chain joins TRBV7-2 and TRBJ2-1; possible D gene TRBD1, 6 bases. The germline V and J ends were trimmed by 3 bases and 6 bases, with 12 bases remaining between them. CDR1 is SGHTA, CDR2 FQGNSA, per germline. The length of the CDR3 is 14 residues. DNA for the CDR3: TGTGCCAGCAGCTTTACAGGGCGCTTCAATGAGCAGTTCTTC. Protein: CASSFTGRFNEQFF.

In the case of this clonotype: One end of the junction is discordant with germline, which a read error may explain. V and J are TRBV6-6 and TRBJ2-2, with a possible D match to TRBD2 (5 bases). Germline lookup yields CDR1 MNHNY and CDR2 SVGAGI (reference sequence). CDR3 length: 16 residues. The CDR3 spells CASSYSIVSDTGELLF. The CDR3 nucleotides are TGTGCCAGCAGTTACTCGATCGTAAGCGACACCGGGGAGCTGCTTTTT.

Ten or more counts support this clonotype. The gene calls are TRBV5-1 and TRBJ2-1; D might be TRBD2 (6 bases). The CDR3 has 14 residues. Trimming pared 1 base from V and 6 bases from J, leaving 11 bases between. The germline CDR1 and CDR2 sequences are SGHRS and YFSETQ. CDR3 nucleotides: TGCGCCAGCAGCTTGAGCGGGCGAGCCAATGAGCAGTTCTTC. Translating it yields CASSLSGRANEQFF.

This clonotype was counted many times. This sequence joins TRBV2 and TRBJ2-7; D gene uncertain. CDR1 and CDR2 from the germline V gene are SNHLY and FYNNEI. The CDR3 totals 13 residues. V lost 6 bases and J lost 6, with 15 bases in between. The chain's CDR3 is CASSAHLFSEQYF. DNA for the CDR3: TGTGCCAGCAGCGCCCACCTTTTTAGCGAGCAGTACTTC. The whole variable domain, filled in from reference TRBV2 and TRBJ2-7, reads EPEVTQTPSHQVTQMGQEVILRCVPISNHLYFYWYRQILGQKVEFLVSFYNNEISEKSEIFDDQFSVERPDGSNFTLKIRSTKLEDSAMYFCASSAHLFSEQYFGPGTRLTVT.

In this sample, this clonotype turned up a few times. V and J are TRBV19 and TRBJ2-5; D is tentatively TRBD1 or TRBD2 (5 bases each). The V and J ends lost 6 bases and 5 bases respectively, with 13 bases between them. CDR3 size: 13 residues. Germline V CDR1 and CDR2: LNHDA, SQIVND (reference sequence). CDR3 residues: CASSGAGWETQYF. The CDR3 DNA follows: TGTGCCAGTAGCGGGGCCGGCTGGGAGACCCAGTACTTC.

V and J are TRBV10-3 and TRBJ2-1, with D possibly being TRBD2 (7 bases). Trimming pared 2 bases from V and 2 bases from J, leaving 10 bases between. Germline V gene lookup returns CDR1 ENHRY and CDR2 SYGVKD. This CDR3 contains 15 residues. The CDR3 protein is CAISEQGGAYNEQFF. CDR3 nucleotide sequence: TGTGCCATCAGTGAGCAAGGGGGGGCCTACAATGAGCAGTTCTTC.

This clonotype was found many times. This rearrangement joins TRBV5-1 to TRBJ2-3; TRBD2 aligns across 10 bases. This CDR3 is 15 amino acids long. CDR1 and CDR2 from the germline V gene are SGHRS and YFSETQ. Trimming removed 4 bases from V and 10 bases from J; junction bases left unmatched: 12. CDR3 nucleotides: TGCGCCAGCAGCCCCACTTTAGCGGGAGGTGGCGCGCAGTATTTT. This translates into CASSPTLAGGGAQYF. Variable domain in full (rest from reference TRBV5-1 and TRBJ2-3): KAGVTQTPRYLIKTRGQQVTLSCSPISGHRSVSWYQQTPGQGLQFLFEYFSETQRNKGNFPGRFSGRQFSNSRSEMNVSTLELGDSALYLCASSPTLAGGGAQYFGPGTRLTVL.

This clonotype was observed at least ten times. J is TRBJ2-7 and V is TRBV12-3 or TRBV12-4; D remains ambiguous. Deletions cut 5 bases from V and 3 bases from J, with 17 bases between. CDR3 length: 15 residues. CDR3 sequence: CASSLRSIPGYEQYF. As DNA, the CDR3 is TGTGCCAGCAGTCTTAGGTCTATCCCAGGCTACGAGCAGTACTTC.

The chain recombines TRBV6-2 or TRBV6-3 with TRBJ2-2; D remains unclear. The germline gives CDR1 MNHEY, CDR2 SVGEGT. The CDR3 consists of 15 residues. Trimming took 8 bases from V and 1 from J, leaving 14 bases between them. In nucleotides, the CDR3 is TGTGCCAGCCAGAGGAACCTCGTGAACACCGGGGAGCTGTTTTTT. Protein: CASQRNLVNTGELFF.

This clonotype was found a few times. CDR3 sequence: CASSIKGQGFYEQYF. DNA for the CDR3: TGTGCCAGTAGTATCAAGGGACAGGGATTCTACGAGCAGTACTTC. The chain uses TRBV19 and TRBJ2-7; TRBD1 agrees at 9 bases. The CDR3 is made up of 15 amino acids. The V and J ends lost 3 bases and 3 bases, in that order; junction bases with no gene match: 6. CDR1 LNHDA and CDR2 SQIVND come from the germline V gene (reference sequence).

This clonotype was seen many times. This chain joins TRBV30 and TRBJ1-5; possibly TRBD1 for D (5 bases). Trimming cost V 1 base and J 0 bases, with 16 bases left between them. The CDR3 loop spans 17 amino acids. From germline, CDR1 is GTSNPN and CDR2 SVGIG (reference sequence). This CDR3 is CAWSGGQGSNSNQPQHF. DNA of the CDR3: TGTGCCTGGAGTGGAGGCCAGGGCAGCAATAGCAATCAGCCCCAGCATTTT. The variable domain in full, completed from reference TRBV30 and TRBJ1-5, reads SQTIHQWPATLVQPVGSPLSLECTVEGTSNPNLYWYRQAAGRGLQLLFYSVGIGQISSEVPQNLSASRPQDRQFILSSKKLLLSDSGFYLCAWSGGQGSNSNQPQHFGDGTRLSIL.

This clonotype was counted a single time. This clone may be a read error of a much larger clone one base away. The chain combines TRBV20-1 with TRBJ2-1, with 8 bases that match TRBD2. In germline, CDR1 is DFQATT, CDR2 SNEGSKA (reference sequence). Unmatched junction bases numbered 16, after V lost 3 bases and J lost 6 bases. The CDR3 consists of 17 residues. The CDR3 reads CSARRGTGGGQLNEQFF. CDR3 in DNA: TGCAGTGCTAGGAGGGGGACTGGCGGGGGGCAACTCAATGAGCAGTTCTTC.

This clonotype came up many times. The rearrangement links TRBV7-2 to TRBJ2-5; 7 bases align to TRBD1. The CDR3 covers 15 residues. Trimming cost V 4 bases and J 4 bases; bases outside gene matches: 9. Germline V CDR1 and CDR2: SGHTA, FQGNSA. This CDR3 reads CASSSNRGSGETQYF. The CDR3 DNA sequence: TGTGCCAGCAGCTCCAACAGGGGATCGGGAGAGACCCAGTACTTC.

Ten or more counts support this clonotype. The V call is TRBV2, the J call TRBJ2-1; 11 bases align to TRBD2. Germline-derived CDR1 and CDR2 are SNHLY and FYNNEI. The CDR3 has 14 residues. V lost 2 bases to trimming and J lost 10 bases; unmatched junction nucleotides: 4. The CDR3 loop reads CASSESSGRPEQFF. DNA for the CDR3: TGTGCCAGCAGTGAATCTAGCGGGAGGCCCGAGCAGTTCTTC.

This clonotype was found a few times. The genes are TRBV7-9 and TRBJ2-7; D is uncertain. The V end was cut by 5 bases, the J end by 3 bases, with 8 bases between. This CDR3 has 12 amino acids. Germline assignment: CDR1 SEHNR and CDR2 FQNEAQ (reference sequence). CDR3 DNA sequence: TGTGCCAGCAGCGATAGAATCTACGAGCAGTACTTC. It encodes CASSDRIYEQYF.